This T cell receptor beta chain was documented in a study of metastatic and nonmetastatic thyroid tumors. The overall study: The comparison covered peripheral blood and tumor or nodule tissue in malignant and benign thyroid patients. Whole-study results and caveats: As reported, TCR beta diversity in blood and tumor was significantly higher in malignant thyroid tumors than in benign nodules.

Source study methods: CDR3 differences across clinicopathological groups were used to build a distant-metastasis classifier for papillary thyroid cancer. MiXCR reprocessed the PCR reads for TCRdb. The V and J calls here are based on TCRdb, not the publication. The sample contains some 30,000 clones, 9.5% to 14% of which appear only once. This clone came up many times. What it binds is unknown. No treatment of any kind had been given to any patient before thyroid surgery. The germline V gene encodes CDR1 MNHNY and CDR2 SVGAGI (reference sequence). V was clipped by 7 bases and J by 4 bases; unmatched bases: 10. The CDR3 loop spans 16 amino acids.

The sequenced sample was blood. The clonotype comes from a female donor with papillary thyroid cancer or a benign thyroid nodule (not recorded which). Some clones in this sample may be carry-over from other donors' samples. The gene calls are TRBV6-6 and TRBJ2-6; TRBD2 aligns across 7 bases. The CDR3 spells CASTHGGFAGANVLTF. CDR3 in DNA: TGTGCCAGCACCCACGGGGGGTTCGCGGGGGCCAACGTCCTGACTTTC.